Listed below are T cell receptor beta chains from one sample, sequenced in a study of cytomegalovirus exposure and HLA in healthy donors. Produced via immunoSEQ multiplex PCR; TCRdb's table is partial and in-frame only. The top ten hold 2.9% of the sample, which has some 170,000 clones, 70% to 75% seen once. The specimen was PBMCs. These receptors were taken from a male donor in good health and CMV-seronegative. CDR3s include the opening cysteine and the closing phenylalanine or tryptophan. Size tells how often a clone was seen (once, few, many) or the class of an expanded clone, and some rows leave it out.

j_gene: TRBJ1-4; v_gene: TRBV30; abundance: NA; CDR3aa: CAGSLGANEKLFF
j_gene: TRBJ2-6; v_gene: TRBV4-3; abundance: NA; CDR3aa: CASSQQGHLSGANVLTF
j_gene: TRBJ2-1; v_gene: TRBV2; abundance: NA; CDR3aa: CASSDGLAGWNEQFF
j_gene: TRBJ1-3; v_gene: TRBV6-5; abundance: NA; CDR3aa: CASSYSDRMGNTIYF
j_gene: TRBJ1-2; v_gene: TRBV29-1; abundance: NA; CDR3aa: CSVDTGGDGYTF
j_gene: TRBJ2-7; v_gene: TRBV19; abundance: NA; CDR3aa: CASSVRQYYEQYF
j_gene: TRBJ2-6; v_gene: TRBV6-1; abundance: NA; CDR3aa: CASSFRGSGANVLTF
j_gene: NA; v_gene: TRBV6-5; abundance: NA; CDR3aa: CASSTGGGNQPQYF
j_gene: TRBJ2-3; v_gene: TRBV2; abundance: NA; CDR3aa: CASSARAGAPDTQYF
j_gene: TRBJ2-1; v_gene: TRBV6-1; abundance: NA; CDR3aa: CASSEPSRANHGIF
j_gene: TRBJ1-5; v_gene: TRBV18; abundance: NA; CDR3aa: CASSPNGEGKGPQHF
j_gene: TRBJ1-5; v_gene: TRBV2; abundance: NA; CDR3aa: CASSPGYSGNQPQHF
j_gene: TRBJ1-5; v_gene: TRBV19; abundance: NA; CDR3aa: CASTSRVEYQPQHF
j_gene: TRBJ1-2; v_gene: TRBV4-3; abundance: NA; CDR3aa: CASSQDPTEPYGYTF
j_gene: TRBJ2-3; v_gene: TRBV4-1; abundance: NA; CDR3aa: CASSQVQGDTQYF
j_gene: TRBJ2-1; v_gene: TRBV7-6; abundance: NA; CDR3aa: CASSLDFSGYNEQFF
j_gene: TRBJ1-2; v_gene: TRBV25-1; abundance: NA; CDR3aa: CASSGSGQGPNYGYTF
j_gene: TRBJ1-5; v_gene: TRBV30; abundance: NA; CDR3aa: CAWNHGTASNQPQHF
j_gene: TRBJ1-2; v_gene: TRBV28; abundance: few; CDR3aa: CASSLVYGTGESYGYTF
j_gene: TRBJ2-7; v_gene: TRBV28; abundance: NA; CDR3aa: CASSLLQGYEQYF
j_gene: TRBJ2-1; v_gene: TRBV28; abundance: NA; CDR3aa: CASSLSSLADYNEQFF
j_gene: TRBJ1-5; v_gene: TRBV5-1; abundance: NA; CDR3aa: CASSLGSGIQPQHF
j_gene: TRBJ2-1; v_gene: TRBV6-5; abundance: few; CDR3aa: CASSYNPLADNEQFF
j_gene: TRBJ1-1; v_gene: TRBV6-6; abundance: once; CDR3aa: CASSYAQANTEAFF
j_gene: TRBJ2-1; v_gene: TRBV9; abundance: NA; CDR3aa: CASSFSSYNEQFF
j_gene: TRBJ2-1; v_gene: TRBV4-3; abundance: NA; CDR3aa: CASSFRVAGEHEQFF
j_gene: TRBJ1-4; v_gene: TRBV2; abundance: few; CDR3aa: CASRGGQGREKLFF
j_gene: TRBJ1-5; v_gene: TRBV28; abundance: NA; CDR3aa: CASSPQVSQPQHF
j_gene: TRBJ2-7; v_gene: TRBV27; abundance: NA; CDR3aa: CATGKAIPPYEQYF
j_gene: TRBJ2-1; v_gene: TRBV20-1; abundance: NA; CDR3aa: CSARVVSEQFF
j_gene: TRBJ1-5; v_gene: TRBV30; abundance: NA; CDR3aa: CAWSGTGRNQPQHF
j_gene: TRBJ2-7; v_gene: TRBV6-1; abundance: NA; CDR3aa: CASSQMSGGAGEQYF
j_gene: TRBJ2-1; v_gene: TRBV30; abundance: once; CDR3aa: CAWSGLAGPNNEQFF
j_gene: TRBJ2-1; v_gene: TRBV9; abundance: NA; CDR3aa: CASSPPRQNNEQFF
j_gene: TRBJ2-1; v_gene: TRBV11-2; abundance: NA; CDR3aa: CASSLALAGGNEQFF
j_gene: TRBJ2-7; v_gene: TRBV10-1; abundance: few; CDR3aa: CASSVSPGQGRGEQYF
j_gene: TRBJ2-7; v_gene: TRBV28; abundance: NA; CDR3aa: CASSLLAGVYEQYF
j_gene: TRBJ1-4; v_gene: TRBV5-6; abundance: NA; CDR3aa: CASSLTGGNEKLFF
j_gene: TRBJ1-3; v_gene: TRBV7-2; abundance: NA; CDR3aa: CASSSWTGGGNTIYF
j_gene: TRBJ2-5; v_gene: TRBV5-1; abundance: once; CDR3aa: CASSYLGPPQYF
j_gene: TRBJ1-1; v_gene: TRBV5-1; abundance: once; CDR3aa: CASSLGQSTEAFF
j_gene: TRBJ2-7; v_gene: TRBV9; abundance: NA; CDR3aa: CASSGTESYEQYF
j_gene: TRBJ2-3; v_gene: TRBV15; abundance: NA; CDR3aa: CATSTGTSDTDTQYF
j_gene: TRBJ1-5; v_gene: TRBV4-1; abundance: once; CDR3aa: CASSHYRGLAKNQPQHF
j_gene: TRBJ2-5; v_gene: TRBV7-9; abundance: NA; CDR3aa: CASSAKYRGDEQYF
j_gene: TRBJ1-5; v_gene: TRBV7-3; abundance: NA; CDR3aa: CASSLDRNQPQHF
j_gene: TRBJ1-1; v_gene: TRBV27; abundance: NA; CDR3aa: CASSTPTAPYTEAFF
j_gene: TRBJ2-7; v_gene: TRBV28; abundance: NA; CDR3aa: CASSQLAHYEQYF
j_gene: TRBJ1-3; v_gene: TRBV27; abundance: NA; CDR3aa: CASRPGQPSGNTIYF
j_gene: TRBJ2-4; v_gene: TRBV7-2; abundance: NA; CDR3aa: CASSLKGENIQYF
j_gene: TRBJ1-2; v_gene: TRBV6-1; abundance: NA; CDR3aa: CASSAWVRGSIDNHNYGYTF
j_gene: TRBJ2-7; v_gene: TRBV4-2; abundance: NA; CDR3aa: CASSQEISFGYEQYF